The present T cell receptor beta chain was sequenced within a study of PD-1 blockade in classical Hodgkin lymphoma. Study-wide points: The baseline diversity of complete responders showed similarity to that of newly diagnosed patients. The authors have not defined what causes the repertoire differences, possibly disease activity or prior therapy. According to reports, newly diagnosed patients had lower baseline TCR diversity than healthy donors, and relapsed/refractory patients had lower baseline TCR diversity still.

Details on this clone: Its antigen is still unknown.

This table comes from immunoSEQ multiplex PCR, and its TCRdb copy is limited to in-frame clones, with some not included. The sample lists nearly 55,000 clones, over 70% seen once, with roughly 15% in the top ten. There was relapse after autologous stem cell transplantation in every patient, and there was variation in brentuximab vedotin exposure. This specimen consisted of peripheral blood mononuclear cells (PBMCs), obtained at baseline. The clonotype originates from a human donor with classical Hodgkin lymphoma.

The CDR3 here is CASSLARGFNYGYTF. In DNA, the CDR3 is TGCGCCAGCAGCTTGGCCAGGGGATTTAACTATGGCTACACCTTC. This chain joins TRBV5-1 and TRBJ1-2, with a tentative D call TRBD1 (6 bases). CDR3 length equals 15 residues. Trimming left V 0 bases short and J 1 base short, with 10 bases between. The germline V gene encodes CDR1 SGHRS and CDR2 YFSETQ.